One sample yielded the 27 T cell receptor beta chains listed below, sequenced in a study of blood T cell repertoires in COVID-19. Assay: immunoSEQ multiplex PCR; the TCRdb copy retains only in-frame clones and omits some. This repertoire shows 65,000 to 80,000 clones, 86% found once; its top ten account for 1.5% to 2.5%. The sequencing sample was made of peripheral blood. The receptors here all came from a man aged 25 to 45 with acute or convalescent COVID-19.

The table lists this clone with a count of one. The V gene is TRBV6-5, the J gene TRBJ2-2, with D unresolved. Germline V CDR1 and CDR2: MNHEY, SVGAGI. CDR3 length: 13 amino acids. The V end lost 5 bases, the J end lost 1 base, and 5 bases lay between the germline ends. This chain's CDR3 is CASSRGNTGELFF. As DNA, the CDR3 is TGTGCCAGCAGTCGCGGGAACACCGGGGAGCTGTTTTTT.

This chain joins TRBV2 and TRBJ2-1, with TRBD1 matching 8 bases. Germline lookup yields CDR1 SNHLY and CDR2 FYNNEI. V gave up 5 bases and J gave up 0 bases; unmatched junction bases: 3. The CDR3 extends over 15 amino acids. As DNA, the CDR3 is TGTGCCAGCAGTAGAGACAGGGGCTCCTACAATGAGCAGTTCTTC. Protein product: CASSRDRGSYNEQFF. Full variable domain (remainder filled in from reference TRBV2 and TRBJ2-1): EPEVTQTPSHQVTQMGQEVILRCVPISNHLYFYWYRQILGQKVEFLVSFYNNEISEKSEIFDDQFSVERPDGSNFTLKIRSTKLEDSAMYFCASSRDRGSYNEQFFGPGTRLTVL.

The chain has TRBV5-1 and TRBJ2-3; TRBD2 aligns across 10 bases. Germline V gene sequence: CDR1 SGHRS, CDR2 YFSETQ. The length of the CDR3 is 16 residues. V was pared by 0 bases and J by 1 base, with 2 bases of the junction left unmatched. As DNA, the CDR3 is TGCGCCAGCAGCTTGGCCGGGACTAGCGGCACAGATACGCAGTATTTT. Translated: CASSLAGTSGTDTQYF.

This clone has a handful of counts. The chain has TRBV2 and TRBJ2-7, with D perhaps matching TRBD1 (6 bases). V was cut by 8 bases and J by 0 bases, with 8 bases left in between. The germline CDR1 and CDR2 sequences are SNHLY and FYNNEI. CDR3 length: 12 amino acids. The CDR3 loop is CASGQISYEQYF. DNA for the CDR3: TGTGCCAGCGGACAGATCTCCTACGAGCAGTACTTC.

In its sample, this clone ranks as medium-sized. The gene calls are TRBV5-1 and TRBJ2-2; D might be TRBD1 (5 bases). Between the trimmed V and J ends, which lost 0 bases and 7 bases, there was a span of 19 bases. Germline V gives CDR1 SGHRS, CDR2 YFSETQ. The CDR3 is made up of 17 amino acids. The CDR3 reads CASSLASAGPLGGELFF. The CDR3 nucleotides read TGCGCCAGCAGCTTGGCCTCCGCAGGGCCCCTAGGCGGGGAGCTGTTTTTT.

The CDR3 loop reads CASSRTGSWETQYF. The CDR3 DNA reads as TGTGCCAGCAGCCGAACTGGGAGTTGGGAGACCCAGTACTTC. The V and J genes are TRBV7-3 and TRBJ2-5; D possibly corresponds to TRBD2 (5 bases). Trimming cost V 5 bases and J 5 bases, with 15 bases left between them. Germline CDR1 and CDR2: SGHTA and FQGTGA. The CDR3 consists of 14 residues. The full variable domain, in which reference TRBV7-3 and TRBJ2-5 provide the parts outside the CDR3, is GAGVSQTPSNKVTEKGKYVELRCDPISGHTALYWYRQSLGQGPEFLIYFQGTGAADDSGLPNDRFFAVRPEGSVSTLKIQRTERGDSAVYLCASSRTGSWETQYFGPGTRLLVL.

The chain combines TRBV2 with TRBJ1-6; D gene uncertain. The CDR3 loop spans 14 amino acids. Germline CDR1 is SNHLY and CDR2 is FYNNEI. With 7 bases removed from V and 7 bases from J, the gap between germline ends came to 14 bases. CDR3 bases: TGTGCCAGCAAAGAGGCATCCGCAAATTCACCCCTCCACTTT. Translated, it gives CASKEASANSPLHF.

The rearrangement uses TRBV18 and TRBJ2-6; TRBD2 is a possible D gene (5 bases). The CDR3 loop spans 17 amino acids. Deletions cut 0 bases from V and 0 bases from J, with 9 bases between. Germline values: CDR1 KGHSH, CDR2 LQKENI. The chain's CDR3 is CASSPPGGFSGANVLTF. CDR3 bases: TGTGCCAGCTCACCACCTGGCGGGTTCTCTGGGGCCAACGTCCTGACTTTC.

This clone was seen a single time. CDR3 amino acids: CASSRTSGGGYEQYF. CDR3 sequence (DNA): TGTGCCAGTAGTCGGACTAGCGGAGGGGGCTACGAGCAGTACTTC. V and J are TRBV19 and TRBJ2-7; TRBD2 agrees at 10 bases. CDR3 size: 15 residues. Germline V gene lookup returns CDR1 LNHDA and CDR2 SQIVND (reference sequence). V lost 5 bases, J lost 3 bases, and 7 bases stayed unmatched.

The rearrangement joins TRBV6-2 or TRBV6-3 to TRBJ2-3; 7 positions match TRBD1. Trimming at V came to 2 bases and at J to 3 bases, leaving 8 bases not matched to a gene. The CDR3 contains 16 residues. CDR1 and CDR2 from the germline V gene are MNHEY and SVGEGT. The CDR3 loop is CASSYKADRVTDTQYF. The CDR3 DNA is TGTGCCAGCAGTTACAAGGCCGACAGGGTTACAGATACGCAGTATTTT.

The chain is built from TRBV27 and TRBJ1-5; D not certain. Germline values: CDR1 MNHEY, CDR2 SMNVEV (reference sequence). The germline V and J ends were trimmed by 2 bases and 6 bases, with 8 bases remaining between them. CDR3 length equals 13 residues. The CDR3 coding sequence is TGTGCCAGCAGTTTACGGGGAAGTCAGCCCCAGCATTTT. Translated: CASSLRGSQPQHF.

The rearrangement uses TRBV6-5 and TRBJ2-2; a possible D gene is TRBD1 (5 bases). This CDR3 is 13 amino acids long. CDR1 and CDR2 from the germline V gene are MNHEY and SVGAGI. V lost 10 bases, J lost 0 bases, and 9 bases lay in between. CDR3 in DNA: TGTGCCACGACAGACGCGAACACCGGGGAGCTGTTTTTT. It translates to CATTDANTGELFF.

The V call is TRBV2, the J call TRBJ2-3; maybe TRBD1 (5 bases). The CDR3 has 14 residues. The germline CDR1 and CDR2 sequences are SNHLY and FYNNEI. Trimming left V 11 bases short and J 1 base short, with 16 bases between. CDR3 residues: CAGRAVGGTDTQYF. The CDR3 bases are TGTGCCGGCCGGGCCGTAGGGGGCACAGATACGCAGTATTTT. Filled out from reference TRBV2 and TRBJ2-3, the complete variable domain reads EPEVTQTPSHQVTQMGQEVILRCVPISNHLYFYWYRQILGQKVEFLVSFYNNEISEKSEIFDDQFSVERPDGSNFTLKIRSTKLEDSAMYFCAGRAVGGTDTQYFGPGTRLTVL.

The rearrangement joins TRBV30 to TRBJ1-1; possible D gene TRBD1, 6 bases. Germline-derived CDR1 and CDR2 are GTSNPN and SVGIG (reference sequence). The CDR3 sequence is 17 residues long. Between the trimmed V and J ends, which lost 0 bases and 1 base, there was a span of 18 bases. This CDR3 is CAWSVPGGRVGNTEAFF. In DNA, the CDR3 is TGTGCCTGGAGTGTACCGGGGGGCAGGGTCGGGAACACTGAAGCTTTCTTT. The entire variable domain, with the rest obtained from reference TRBV30 and TRBJ1-1, is as follows: SQTIHQWPATLVQPVGSPLSLECTVEGTSNPNLYWYRQAAGRGLQLLFYSVGIGQISSEVPQNLSASRPQDRQFILSSKKLLLSDSGFYLCAWSVPGGRVGNTEAFFGQGTRLTVV.

The chain has TRBV5-4 and TRBJ2-5; TRBD1 might be the D (5 bases). Germline CDR1 is SGHNT and CDR2 is YYREEE (reference sequence). This CDR3 is 14 amino acids long. With 3 bases removed from V and 4 bases from J, the gap between germline ends came to 13 bases. The CDR3 spells CASSSSQGVETQYF. CDR3 coding DNA: TGTGCCAGCAGCTCCTCGCAAGGGGTAGAGACCCAGTACTTC.

The chain carries TRBV30 and TRBJ1-6; 10 bases map to TRBD1. Germline assignment: CDR1 GTSNPN and CDR2 SVGIG (reference sequence). This CDR3 is 17 amino acids long. With V trimmed by 7 bases and J by 10 bases, 19 bases remained unmatched. The CDR3 spells CAYLPGQGLSGGSPLHF. Here the CDR3 DNA reads TGTGCCTATTTACCGGGACAGGGGTTATCAGGGGGATCACCCCTCCACTTT.

Notes on this clone: Other DNA sequences in the sample encode the same CDR3. This chain connects TRBV18 to TRBJ1-2, with D perhaps matching TRBD1 (6 bases). The CDR3 runs to 13 residues. Trimming cost V 5 bases and J 1 base, with 8 bases left between them. Germline CDR1 is KGHSH and CDR2 is LQKENI. CDR3 DNA: TGTGCCAGCTCAGAGGACAGTAACTATGGCTACACCTTC. Translation gives CASSEDSNYGYTF.

This chain joins TRBV18 and TRBJ1-2; no firm D call. Trimming left V 1 base short and J 6 bases short, with 9 bases between. The CDR3 contains 13 residues. Germline loops: CDR1 KGHSH, CDR2 LQKENI. The CDR3 spells CASSPQEFDGYTF. CDR3 DNA: TGTGCCAGCTCACCACAGGAGTTCGATGGCTACACCTTC.

This clone occurred once. This chain connects TRBV5-1 to TRBJ2-1; 8 nucleotides line up with TRBD2. From germline, CDR1 is SGHRS and CDR2 YFSETQ. After removal of 2 bases from V and 5 bases from J, the junction contained 3 bases not matched to a gene. This CDR3 spans 14 amino acids. This chain's CDR3 is CASSFKRENNEQFF. The CDR3 DNA follows: TGCGCCAGCAGCTTTAAGCGGGAGAACAATGAGCAGTTCTTC.

This clone was recorded a few times. The genes are TRBV5-1 and TRBJ1-1; tentative D call: TRBD1 (5 bases). This CDR3 has 14 amino acids. Germline CDR1 reads SGHRS; CDR2 reads YFSETQ. The ends were cut back, 1 base at V and 4 bases at J, with 11 bases in the middle. The chain's CDR3 is CASSLTGTGTEAFF. The CDR3 coding sequence is TGCGCCAGCAGCTTGACAGGTACTGGCACTGAAGCTTTCTTT.

The chain couples TRBV7-6 to TRBJ1-1; D is unclear. This CDR3 is 14 amino acids long. Per the germline V gene, CDR1 is SGHVS and CDR2 is FNYEAQ. V was pared by 6 bases and J by 1 base, with 12 bases between. The CDR3 protein is CASSRTPGNTEAFF. DNA of the CDR3: TGTGCCAGCAGTCGTACCCCAGGGAACACTGAAGCTTTCTTT.

This clone was recorded a few times. The CDR3 spells CASSQETGLSYTF. The CDR3 coding sequence is TGCGCCAGCAGCCAGGAGACAGGGTTGAGCTACACCTTC. The chain has TRBV4-1 and TRBJ1-2; the match to TRBD1 covers 7 bases. The CDR3 covers 13 residues. Germline values: CDR1 MGHRA, CDR2 YSYEKL. Trimming cost V 3 bases and J 9 bases; bases outside gene matches: 7.

This clone came up once. This chain uses TRBV7-6 with TRBJ1-1; tentatively, D is TRBD1 (6 bases). Trimming cost V 2 bases and J 2 bases, with 12 bases left between them. Germline V gene sequence: CDR1 SGHVS, CDR2 FNYEAQ. This CDR3 is 15 amino acids long. The CDR3 DNA reads TGTGCCAGCAGCTTAATAGGGGGTCGCAACACTGAAGCTTTCTTT. This encodes CASSLIGGRNTEAFF.

V gene TRBV2 combines with J gene TRBJ2-5, with 12 bases fitting TRBD1. Germline CDR1 and CDR2: SNHLY and FYNNEI. Unmatched junction bases numbered 10, after V lost 6 bases and J lost 5 bases. This CDR3 has 16 residues. CDR3 residues: CASRPQRDRGPETQYF. The DNA of the CDR3 is TGTGCCAGCAGACCACAACGGGACAGGGGGCCGGAGACCCAGTACTTC.

The V gene is TRBV4-1, the J gene TRBJ1-1, with 7 bases identical to TRBD1. The ends lost 1 base at V and 1 base at J; junction bases unmatched: 6. This CDR3 has 16 amino acids. Germline-derived CDR1 and CDR2 are MGHRA and YSYEKL. DNA for the CDR3: TGCGCCAGCAGCCAAGGTTATCGGACAGGGAACACTGAAGCTTTCTTT. Amino acids: CASSQGYRTGNTEAFF.

The V call is TRBV10-3, the J call TRBJ2-2; possibly TRBD1 for D (6 bases). The CDR3 totals 16 residues. Trimming removed 8 bases from V and 0 bases from J, with 16 bases in between. Germline V gene lookup returns CDR1 ENHRY and CDR2 SYGVKD. CDR3 residues: CAIPRGRGANTGELFF. For the CDR3, the DNA is TGTGCCATCCCAAGGGGGAGAGGAGCGAACACCGGGGAGCTGTTTTTT.

The J gene is TRBJ2-3, the V gene TRBV10-3; a possible D gene is TRBD2 (6 bases). This CDR3 has 13 amino acids. The V gene lost 8 bases and the J gene lost 2 bases, with 11 bases spanning the gap. Germline CDR1 is ENHRY and CDR2 is SYGVKD. The CDR3 here is CAIASGPTDTQYF. The CDR3 DNA reads as TGTGCCATCGCGAGCGGGCCCACAGATACGCAGTATTTT.